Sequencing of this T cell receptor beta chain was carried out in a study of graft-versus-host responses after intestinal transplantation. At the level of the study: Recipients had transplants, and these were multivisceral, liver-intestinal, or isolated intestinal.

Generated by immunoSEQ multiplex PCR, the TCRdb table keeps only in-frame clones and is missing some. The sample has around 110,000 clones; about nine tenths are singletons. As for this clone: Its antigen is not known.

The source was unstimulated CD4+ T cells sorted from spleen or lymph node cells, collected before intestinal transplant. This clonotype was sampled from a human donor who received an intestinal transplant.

The CDR3: CASSTSGVPNYGYTF. In DNA form, the CDR3 reads TGTGCCAGCAGCACTTCAGGCGTACCTAACTATGGCTACACCTTC. The chain links TRBV7-2 to TRBJ1-2; D unresolved. Trimming cost V 5 bases and J 0 bases, with 13 bases left between them. Germline loops: CDR1 SGHTA, CDR2 FQGNSA. The CDR3 covers 15 residues.